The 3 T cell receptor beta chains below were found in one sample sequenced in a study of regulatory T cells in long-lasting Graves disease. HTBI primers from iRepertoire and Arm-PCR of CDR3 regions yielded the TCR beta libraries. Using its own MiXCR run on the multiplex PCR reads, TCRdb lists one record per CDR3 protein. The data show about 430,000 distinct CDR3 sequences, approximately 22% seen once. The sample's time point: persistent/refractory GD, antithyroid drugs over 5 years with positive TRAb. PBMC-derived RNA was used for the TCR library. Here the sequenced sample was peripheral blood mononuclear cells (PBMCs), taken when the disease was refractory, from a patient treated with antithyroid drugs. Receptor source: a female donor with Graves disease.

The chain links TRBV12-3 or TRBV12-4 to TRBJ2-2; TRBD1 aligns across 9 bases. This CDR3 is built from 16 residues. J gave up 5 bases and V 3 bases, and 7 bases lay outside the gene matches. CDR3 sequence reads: CASSFATGGRTGELFF. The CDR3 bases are TGTGCCAGCAGTTTCGCGACAGGGGGACGAACCGGGGAGCTGTTTTTT.

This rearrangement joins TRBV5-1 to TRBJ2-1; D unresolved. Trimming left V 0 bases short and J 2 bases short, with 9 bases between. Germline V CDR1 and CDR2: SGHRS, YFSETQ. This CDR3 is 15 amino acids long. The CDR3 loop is CASSLGGSTYNEQFF. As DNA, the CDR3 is TGCGCCAGCAGCTTGGGTGGCTCCACCTACAATGAGCAGTTCTTC.

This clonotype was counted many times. This CDR3 is CASRGTVSYEQYF. The CDR3 region has the DNA TGTGCCAGCAGGGGGACAGTCTCCTACGAGCAGTACTTC. The rearrangement joins TRBV28 to TRBJ2-7; 7 positions agree with TRBD1. The V gene's germline CDR1 is MDHEN and CDR2 SYDVKM. The V and J ends lost 6 bases and 0 bases, in that order; junction bases with no gene match: 2. The CDR3 runs 13 residues.